This TCR beta chain was recovered during a study of shared clonotypes between healthy human individuals. The sample holds one count of this clone. Other DNA sequences in the sample encode the same CDR3. TCRdb's table, derived via immunoSEQ multiplex PCR, lists solely in-frame clones and lacks some. The top ten clones hold 0.9% to 1.5% of a sample with around 2,000,000 clones, approximately 95% of them seen once. CD45RO negativity and positive selection for CCR7 defined naive CD8 cells, a population that excluded terminally differentiated effector memory CD45RA+ cells. V was shortened by 0 bases and J by 4 bases, with 7 bases between the two germline ends. The CDR3 loop spans 13 amino acids. Germline V gene data show CDR1 as MGHRA and CDR2 as YSYEKL.

This TCR came from a man between 18 and 35 years old in good health. Sequencing was done on a sample of naive CD8+ T cells sorted from blood. The chain has TRBV4-1 and TRBJ2-7; D remains unclear. The CDR3 coding sequence is TGCGCCAGCAGCCAAGAGGTGGGGTACGAGCAGTACTTC. This sequence encodes CASSQEVGYEQYF.